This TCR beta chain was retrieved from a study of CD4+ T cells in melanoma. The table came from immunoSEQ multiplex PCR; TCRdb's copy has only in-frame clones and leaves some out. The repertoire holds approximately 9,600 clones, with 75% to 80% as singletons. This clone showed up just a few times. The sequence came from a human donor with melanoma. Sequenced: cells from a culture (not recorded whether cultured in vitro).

As DNA, the CDR3 is TGCAGCGTCAGTAGGACAGGGGACACCGGGGAGCTGTTTTTT. Amino acids: CSVSRTGDTGELFF. The V gene is TRBV29-1, the J gene TRBJ2-2; 9 bases fit TRBD1. Germline values: CDR1 SQVTM, CDR2 ANQGSEA. V shed 6 bases, J shed 3 bases, and the junction held 5 bases outside the gene matches. This CDR3 contains 14 residues.